This paragraph covers one TCR beta chain sequence. The data were taken from a study of T cell clones after liver transplantation. For the study at large: Apart from three HCV-positive recipients, transplants were for non-autoimmune, non-viral reasons.

V was shortened by 4 bases and J by 0 bases, with 19 bases between the two germline ends. Germline CDR1 and CDR2: LGHNA and YNFKEQ. The CDR3 has 19 residues. Repertoires were generated with immunoSEQ multiplex PCR, while TCRdb's copy carries only in-frame clones and drops some. Among roughly 62,000 clones listed, about 70% were seen once. The rearrangement uses TRBV4-2 and TRBJ1-6; D may be TRBD1 (6 bases). Sample: CD4+ T cells from blood, taken at the roughly 15-month timepoint. This TCR was recovered from a human patient who received a liver transplant. Certain T cells may be donor cells from the graft. The CDR3 sequence is CASSPRWDTVSSYNSPLHF. The DNA of the CDR3 is TGTGCCAGCAGCCCCCGTTGGGACACCGTTAGCTCCTATAATTCACCCCTCCACTTT.